The 24 T cell receptor beta chains reported below all come from one sample, sequenced in a study of T cell clonality in common variable immunodeficiency. Assay used: immunoSEQ multiplex PCR; TCRdb lists only in-frame clones, some missing. The sample contains around 39,000 clones, none of them singletons. Sequenced input: peripheral blood mononuclear cells. These receptors were obtained from a person between 18 and 75 years old in good health.

This clone has ten or more counts. Read data end 3 residues before the CDR3 end; the end is taken from the germline J gene. The chain couples TRBV12-3 or TRBV12-4 to TRBJ1-2; 7 bases map to TRBD1. The trim removed 8 bases at V and 4 bases at J, leaving 13 bases unmatched. CDR3 length equals 15 residues. Incomplete CDR3 DNA: TGTGCCAGCGGAGGCGGAGGGGGCGCTTTCTATGGC. Amino acid sequence: CASGGGGGAFYG. The full CDR3 protein reads CASGGGGGAFYGYTF.

This clone was seen many times. The CDR3 is cut off 3 residues early in the read; its end comes from the germline J gene. This rearrangement joins TRBV6-2 or TRBV6-3 to TRBJ1-2; the D is unclear. Germline lookup yields CDR1 MNHEY and CDR2 SVGEGT. The CDR3 has 13 residues. V shed 4 bases and J shed 0 bases, with 6 bases lying between them. Incomplete CDR3 DNA: TGTGCCAGCAGTTCGGGGTCTAACTATGGC. Encoded protein: CASSSGSNYG. The entire CDR3 reads CASSSGSNYGYTF.

In its sample, this clone was seen many times. The CDR3 is CASSEVRLADYEQYF. The CDR3 bases that were read are TGTGCCAGCAGTGAAGTACGACTAGCAGACTACGAG. The genes are TRBV6-1 and TRBJ2-7; 7 bases map to TRBD2. The CDR3 goes on 3 residues after the read ends, and that part is filled in from the germline J gene. Looked up from germline, CDR1 is MNHNS and CDR2 is SASEGT. CDR3 length: 15 residues. The V gene end was trimmed by 1 base and the J gene end by 3 bases; junction bases not matched to a gene: 6.

This clone was seen at least ten times. The read halts 3 residues ahead of the CDR3 end, with the missing end drawn from the germline J gene. Other DNA sequences in the same sample also yield this CDR3. This sequence joins TRBV5-6 and TRBJ2-1; 8 positions agree with TRBD1. The germline gives CDR1 SGHDT, CDR2 YYEEEE. The CDR3 sequence is 14 residues long. V dropped 4 bases and J dropped 3; count of bases not matched to a gene: 3. The sequenced part of the CDR3 DNA is TGTGCCAGCAGCCCAGGACAGGGCTACAATGAG. Translated: CASSPGQGYNE. The whole CDR3 protein is CASSPGQGYNEQFF.

This clone has at least ten counts. The read terminates 3 residues ahead of where the CDR3 ends, so the germline J gene completes it. This rearrangement joins TRBV5-1 to TRBJ1-6, with 7 bases identical to TRBD1. The CDR3 has 14 amino acids. Germline CDR1 reads SGHRS; CDR2 reads YFSETQ. V shed 4 bases and J 8 bases; nucleotides not matched to a gene: 6. CDR3 protein: CASSPTGRDSPLHF. CDR3 DNA (partial): TGCGCCAGCAGCCCGACAGGGAGGGATTCACCC.

There are many counts of this clone. A far larger clone is only one base removed, so a read error is likely. The CDR3 extends 3 residues past the end of the read, so its final part is completed from the germline J gene. The rearrangement links TRBV4-2 to TRBJ2-7, with 9 positions matching TRBD1. The CDR3 loop spans 15 amino acids. The V gene's germline CDR1 is LGHNA and CDR2 YNFKEQ. The chain's CDR3 is CASSLVGTGTHEQYF. The part of the CDR3 DNA that was read is TGCGCCAGCAGTCTAGTCGGGACAGGGACCCACGAG.

This clone appeared many times. Read coverage stops 3 residues before the CDR3 terminus; the germline J gene supplies the remainder. The chain is built from TRBV6-2 or TRBV6-3 and TRBJ2-7; no clear D. CDR3 length: 14 amino acids. Germline CDR1 is MNHEY and CDR2 is SVGEGT. Trimming removed 0 bases at V and 6 bases at J, with 12 bases between. CDR3 DNA, as far as it was read: TGTGCCAGCAGTTACTCGTCGGGTTCTCTCGAG. This sequence encodes CASSYSSGSLE. Given in full, the CDR3 is CASSYSSGSLEQYF.

In its sample, this clone was seen many times. The CDR3 end lies 3 residues beyond the end of the read and is filled in from the germline J gene. This chain joins TRBV6-2 or TRBV6-3 and TRBJ2-3; maybe TRBD2 (5 bases). This CDR3 has 17 amino acids. The ends were cut back, 0 bases at V and 5 bases at J, with 18 bases in the middle. From germline, CDR1 is MNHEY and CDR2 SVGEGT. The CDR3 reads CASSYSAKRQERDTQYF. CDR3 DNA, as far as it was read: TGTGCCAGCAGTTACTCGGCCAAGCGGCAAGAAAGAGATACG.

This clone was found many times. The read is 3 residues too short to cover the CDR3 end, so that end is filled in from the germline J gene. The chain has TRBV7-8 and TRBJ2-3, with a possible D match to TRBD2 (6 bases). Trimming shortened V by 0 bases and J by 0 bases, and 13 bases separated the two germline ends. CDR3 length: 17 amino acids. Per the germline V gene, CDR1 is SGHVS and CDR2 is FQNEAQ. The CDR3 DNA, read in part, is TGTGCCAGCAGCTTAGCTAGGGTAGCGGCTAGCACAGATACG. Translated: CASSLARVAASTDT. The CDR3 reads in full as CASSLARVAASTDTQYF. The entire variable domain, with the rest obtained from reference TRBV7-8 and TRBJ2-3, is as follows: GAGVSQSPRYKVAKRGQDVALRCDPISGHVSLFWYQQALGQGPEFLTYFQNEAQLDKSGLPSDRFFAERPEGSVSTLKIQRTQQEDSAVYLCASSLARVAASTDTQYFGPGTRLTVL.

This clone was detected many times. With the read ending 3 residues before the CDR3 end, the germline J gene is used to fill in that end. The rearrangement links TRBV7-3 to TRBJ2-3; D perhaps matches TRBD1 (5 bases). Trimming took off 5 bases at V and 0 bases at J, with 9 bases between the two ends. This CDR3 is built from 14 residues. Germline loops: CDR1 SGHTA, CDR2 FQGTGA. CDR3 bases read: TGTGCCAGCAGCCTCGACAGTAGCACAGATACG. It codes for CASSLDSSTDT. The whole CDR3 region reads CASSLDSSTDTQYF. The complete variable domain, with remaining parts taken from reference TRBV7-3 and TRBJ2-3, reads GAGVSQTPSNKVTEKGKYVELRCDPISGHTALYWYRQSLGQGPEFLIYFQGTGAADDSGLPNDRFFAVRPEGSVSTLKIQRTERGDSAVYLCASSLDSSTDTQYFGPGTRLTVL.

At least ten counts were recorded for this clone. Read data end 3 residues before the CDR3 end; the end is taken from the germline J gene. The chain couples TRBV15 to TRBJ2-1, with D possibly TRBD1 on 6 matching bases. V dropped 1 base and J dropped 7 bases, with 14 bases sitting between them. Germline CDR1 and CDR2: LNHNV and YYDKDF (reference sequence). This CDR3 is built from 15 residues. The part of the CDR3 DNA that was read is TGTGCCACCAGCAGAGGGAACAAGGGGGAGAATGAG. This sequence encodes CATSRGNKGENE. The complete CDR3 sequence is CATSRGNKGENEQFF.

This clone was found many times. CDR3 region: CATSDSRGEGTDTQYF. CDR3 DNA (partial): TGTGCCACCAGTGATTCCCGTGGGGAGGGGACAGATACG. The rearrangement uses TRBV24-1 and TRBJ2-3, with 7 nucleotides matching TRBD2. The CDR3 end is not reached by the read, which stops 3 residues before it; the germline J gene fills it in. CDR1 KGHDR and CDR2 SFDVKD come from the germline V gene. V was clipped by 2 bases and J by 3 bases; unmatched bases: 7. This CDR3 spans 16 amino acids.

The table lists this clone with many counts. The CDR3 end is not reached by the read, which stops 3 residues before it; the germline J gene fills it in. The genes are TRBV10-1 and TRBJ2-2, with D perhaps given as TRBD1 or TRBD2 (5 bases each). Germline V gene sequence: CDR1 WNHNN, CDR2 SYGVQD (reference sequence). V was shortened by 4 bases and J by 3 bases, with 12 bases between the two germline ends. The CDR3 runs 15 residues. The sequenced part of the CDR3 DNA is TGCGCCAGCAGTGTCGGGCAGGGAGACACCGGGGAG. Translated: CASSVGQGDTGE. The full CDR3 is CASSVGQGDTGELFF.

This clone has a count of ten or more. The CDR3 goes on 3 residues after the read ends, and that part is filled in from the germline J gene. The chain joins TRBV12-3 or TRBV12-4 to TRBJ2-7; 7 bases line up with TRBD1. Trimming cost V 6 bases and J 0 bases; bases outside gene matches: 5. This CDR3 region has 14 residues. CDR3 loop: CASSRTGYSYEQYF. CDR3 bases read: TGTGCCAGCAGCCGGACAGGATACTCCTACGAG.

This clone was recorded at least ten times. The read terminates 3 residues ahead of where the CDR3 ends, so the germline J gene completes it. The chain is built from TRBV11-2 and TRBJ2-3; D perhaps matches TRBD1 (6 bases). V lost 5 bases and J lost 2, with 14 bases in between. Per the germline V gene, CDR1 is SGHAT and CDR2 is FQNNGV. The CDR3 has 15 residues. CDR3 DNA (partial): TGTGCCAGCAGCCCCTATCACAGGGCCACAGATACG. Protein product: CASSPYHRATDT. The entire CDR3 protein is CASSPYHRATDTQYF.

This clone was counted many times. The read comes to an end 3 residues before the CDR3 does, leaving the germline J gene to fill in the end. J is TRBJ2-3 and V is TRBV19; 11 bases map to TRBD2. The V gene's germline CDR1 is LNHDA and CDR2 SQIVND (reference sequence). V lost 7 bases, J lost 3 bases, and 6 bases stayed unmatched. The CDR3 contains 15 residues. The CDR3 DNA, read in part, is TGTGCCAGTACTCCACTAGCGGGAGAAACAGATACG. It yields the protein CASTPLAGETDT. From start to end, the CDR3 is CASTPLAGETDTQYF.

This clone has ten or more counts. With the read ending 3 residues before the CDR3 end, the germline J gene is used to fill in that end. The chain joins TRBV20-1 to TRBJ2-5; 10 bases line up with TRBD1. The CDR3 sequence is 16 residues long. The V gene's germline CDR1 is DFQATT and CDR2 SNEGSKA (reference sequence). V trimming: 5 bases; J trimming: 1 base; junction bases outside the gene matches: 10. Incomplete CDR3 DNA: TGCAGTGCTCTACGACTTGGGACAGGGGTCCAAGAGACC. It is translated as CSALRLGTGVQET. The full CDR3 protein is CSALRLGTGVQETQYF.

This clone showed up many times. CDR3 amino acids: CSAQTSKAKNIQYF. The DNA read from the CDR3 is TGCAGTGCTCAGACTAGCAAGGCCAAAAACATT. V is TRBV20-1 and J is TRBJ2-4; TRBD2 agrees at 7 bases. The sequenced fragment ends 3 residues before the CDR3 boundary, so the rest is inferred from the germline J gene. Germline CDR1 is DFQATT and CDR2 is SNEGSKA (reference sequence). The CDR3 spans 14 residues. With V trimmed by 5 bases and J by 1 base, 5 bases remained unmatched.

This clone was seen ten or more times. The CDR3 extends 3 residues past the end of the read, so its final part is completed from the germline J gene. The J gene is TRBJ2-1, the V gene TRBV9, with D unclear. Germline V gene data show CDR1 as SGDLS and CDR2 as YYNGEE. V lost 0 bases, J lost 6 bases, and 13 bases lay in between. The CDR3 loop spans 15 amino acids. This CDR3 reads CASSVEAVRANEQFF. CDR3 DNA, as far as it was read: TGTGCCAGCAGCGTAGAGGCAGTTCGTGCCAATGAG.

This clone was recorded a few times. The CDR3 goes on 3 residues after the read ends, and that part is filled in from the germline J gene. This sequence joins TRBV7-9 and TRBJ1-1; D gene unclear. Germline CDR1 is SEHNR and CDR2 is FQNEAQ (reference sequence). Trimming took off 5 bases at V and 0 bases at J, with 13 bases between the two ends. This CDR3 comprises 15 residues. The sequenced CDR3 bases are TGTGCCAGCAGCCCCAGATTAGGGCTGAACACTGAA. Amino acids: CASSPRLGLNTE. The whole CDR3 protein reads CASSPRLGLNTEAFF.

This clone has ten or more counts. The read finishes 3 residues shy of the CDR3 end, and the germline J gene is used to complete it. The J gene is TRBJ1-2, the V gene TRBV7-2, with 7 bases identical to TRBD1. The germline gives CDR1 SGHTA, CDR2 FQGNSA. The CDR3 loop spans 15 amino acids. J gave up 7 bases and V 4 bases, and 12 bases lay outside the gene matches. Incomplete CDR3 DNA: TGTGCCAGCAGCTCCCAGACAGGGAAAGGGAGTGGC. It encodes CASSSQTGKGSG. In full, the CDR3 is CASSSQTGKGSGYTF.

This clone occurred many times. The CDR3 end lies 3 residues beyond the end of the read and is filled in from the germline J gene. This rearrangement joins TRBV5-1 to TRBJ1-2, with 9 bases lining up with TRBD1. The V and J ends lost 4 bases and 4 bases, in that order; junction bases with no gene match: 14. Germline CDR1 is SGHRS and CDR2 is YFSETQ. The CDR3 has 17 amino acids. This CDR3 is CASSPTRGQGLVYGYTF. CDR3 DNA, as far as it was read: TGCGCCAGCAGCCCGACCCGAGGACAGGGGTTGGTCTATGGC.

Regarding this clone: The read falls 3 residues short of the CDR3 end, and the missing part is taken from the germline J gene. V is TRBV7-2 and J is TRBJ2-7; maybe TRBD1 (6 bases). There are 14 residues in the CDR3. Germline CDR1 SGHTA, CDR2 FQGNSA. Trimming cost V 3 bases and J 2 bases, with 11 bases left between them. The CDR3 spells CASSLRTETYEQYF. The sequenced part of the CDR3 DNA is TGTGCCAGCAGCTTGAGGACAGAGACCTACGAG.

This clone has ten or more counts. The read terminates 3 residues ahead of where the CDR3 ends, so the germline J gene completes it. This chain links TRBV3-1 (or the pseudogene TRBV3-2) with TRBJ2-7; TRBD2 matches 10 bases. CDR3 length equals 15 residues. From germline, CDR1 is LGHDT and CDR2 YNNKEL (reference sequence). V trimming: 8 bases; J trimming: 1 base; junction bases outside the gene matches: 8. The CDR3 bases that were read are TGTGCCAGCGCTACCGGACTAGCGGAGTCCTACGAG. Protein product: CASATGLAESYE. The full CDR3 is CASATGLAESYEQYF.